The clone carrying this TCR beta chain appeared a few times. These data come from a study of blood T cell repertoires in COVID-19. Study in general: COVID-19 samples collected from the United States, Italy and Spain covered acute and convalescent phases. PBMCs, B-cell-depleted T cells, or T cells were the source of the cDNA or gDNA that made up the material.

Per the authors' pipeline: Scientists estimated how many nucleated cells there were by amplifying reference gene primers. Only in-frame clones appear in the TCRdb table, and some are missing; sequencing was by immunoSEQ multiplex PCR. Clone size and the V and J calls come from that table; the DNA yielded D and trimming. The table lists about 190,000 clones, about nine tenths of them singletons. The CDR3 contains 13 residues. Trimming removed 4 bases at V and 4 bases at J, with 10 bases between. Germline V CDR1 and CDR2: WSHSY, SAAADI. The receptor was derived from a man aged 35-49 years with acute or convalescent COVID-19. The chain couples TRBV10-2 to TRBJ1-2, with D uncertain. The source material was peripheral blood. This CDR3 is CASSVVGSYGYTF. The DNA of the CDR3 is TGCGCCAGCAGTGTTGTGGGGAGCTATGGCTACACCTTC.